The rows below give T cell receptor beta chains drawn from one sample of a study of control samples from healthy donors and cancer patients. The repertoire was sequenced with immunoSEQ multiplex PCR; TCRdb's copy has only in-frame clones and lacks some. The sample lists 130,000 or so clones; roughly 89% were seen once. Sequenced input: blood. Receptors originate from a man aged 18 to 30 in good health. Each CDR3 is given with its conserved first and last residue. Each record gives: J gene, V gene, D gene, clone size, CDR3 DNA, CDR3 protein. D genes are given only for firm matches. Clone size is stated in some rows and not others, as once, few, many or a class when expanded.

>TRBJ1-5|TRBV3-1/TRBV3-2|NA|NA
TGTGCCAGCAGCCAAGATAAGAGTCAGCCCCAGCATTTT
CASSQDKSQPQHF
>TRBJ2-5|TRBV5-1|NA|NA
TGCGCCAGCAGCGACCGGGACTACCAAGAGACCCAGTACTTC
CASSDRDYQETQYF
>TRBJ1-2|TRBV6-1|TRBD1|NA
TGTGCCAGCAGTGAAGCGCTTGACAGGGACTATGGCTACACCTTC
CASSEALDRDYGYTF
>TRBJ1-1|TRBV18|NA|NA
TGTGCCAGCTCAACTTTCAACACTGAAGCTTTCTTT
CASSTFNTEAFF
>TRBJ1-2|TRBV5-1|NA|NA
TGCGCCAGCAGCTTGGGGGTTATAGACTATGGCTACACCTTC
CASSLGVIDYGYTF
>TRBJ2-1|TRBV19|NA|NA
TGTGCCAGTAGCCCCGGGCTAGATCTAAACAATGAGCAGTTCTTC
CASSPGLDLNNEQFF
>TRBJ2-3|TRBV2|NA|NA
TGTGCCAGCACCCCCGGTTCGCAGGATACGCAGTATTTT
CASTPGSQDTQYF
>TRBJ2-7|TRBV29-1|TRBD2|NA
TGCAGCGTGGCACCAACTAGCGGGGGCCTAGTTGCCTACGAGCAGTACTTC
CSVAPTSGGLVAYEQYF
>TRBJ2-3|TRBV19|NA|NA
TGTGCCAGTAGTATTGAAGGGTGGGGCACAGATACGCAGTATTTT
CASSIEGWGTDTQYF
>TRBJ1-5|TRBV12-3/TRBV12-4|NA|NA
TGTGCCAGCACCCACCGTGGGCCCCAGCATTTT
CASTHRGPQHF
>TRBJ1-1|TRBV6-5|NA|NA
TGTGCCAGCAGGGCCTCTGGGGTTACTGAAGCTTTCTTT
CASRASGVTEAFF
>TRBJ1-4|TRBV7-9|NA|NA
TGTGCCAGCAGCGCAGGAGCCGCAACTAATGAAAAACTGTTTTTT
CASSAGAATNEKLFF
>TRBJ2-6|TRBV10-1|NA|NA
TGCGCCAGCAGTGAGTCCGGATCACAGGGATCCGGGGCCAACGTCCTGACTTTC
CASSESGSQGSGANVLTF
>TRBJ1-1|TRBV12-3/TRBV12-4|NA|NA
TGTGCCAGCAGTACGGGGGCCACTGAAGCTTTCTTT
CASSTGATEAFF
>TRBJ1-6|TRBV30|TRBD1|NA
TGTGCCTGGAGTGTAACGGGACAGACCAGCTGGAGGGTAAATTCACCCCTCCACTTT
CAWSVTGQTSWRVNSPLHF
>TRBJ1-3|TRBV19|NA|NA
TGTGCCAGTAGTATCGGAAACACCATATATTTT
CASSIGNTIYF
>TRBJ1-2|TRBV27|TRBD1|few
TGTGCCAGCAGTTTTCAGGGGGCGAACTATGGCTACACCTTC
CASSFQGANYGYTF
>TRBJ1-1|TRBV5-4|NA|NA
TGTGCCAGCAGCTTAATGTATGGGGGGGGAACTGAAGCTTTCTTT
CASSLMYGGGTEAFF
>TRBJ1-6|TRBV7-3|NA|NA
TGTGCCAGCAGCATAGACAGCCATAATAATTCACCCCTCCACTTT
CASSIDSHNNSPLHF
>TRBJ2-2|TRBV11-3|TRBD1|NA
TGTGCCAGCAGCTTGCGCCCGGGACAGGGCACCGGGGAGCTGTTTTTT
CASSLRPGQGTGELFF
>TRBJ2-3|TRBV24-1|NA|NA
TGTGCCACCAGTGAGCAAAACAGGAATAGCACAGATACGCAGTATTTT
CATSEQNRNSTDTQYF
>TRBJ2-7|TRBV5-1|TRBD1|NA
TGCGCCAGCAGCTTTGGGACAGGGGTAACCGAGCAGTACTTC
CASSFGTGVTEQYF
>TRBJ1-1|TRBV13|NA|NA
TGTGCCAGCAGCTTAAGCCAGGGGAGGGATGAAGCTTTCTTT
CASSLSQGRDEAFF
>TRBJ1-3|TRBV6-5|NA|many
TGTGCCAGCAGACCGACACGCTCTGGAAACACCATATATTTT
CASRPTRSGNTIYF
>TRBJ2-3|TRBV7-2|TRBD2|NA
TGTGCCAGCAGCTTAGATCCTGCGGGGGGGCGAGATACGCAGTATTTT
CASSLDPAGGRDTQYF
>TRBJ2-3|TRBV9|NA|NA
TGTGCCAGCAGCCCAAGCACAGATACGCAGTATTTT
CASSPSTDTQYF
>TRBJ1-5|TRBV11-2|TRBD1|NA
TGTGCCAGCAGCTTCGGACAGGGCGCCAATCAGCCCCAGCATTTT
CASSFGQGANQPQHF
>TRBJ1-4|TRBV5-1|NA|NA
TGCGCCAGCAGCCTTGGACAGAGGGCTGAAAAACTGTTTTTT
CASSLGQRAEKLFF
>TRBJ1-4|TRBV5-4|NA|NA
TGTGCCAGCAGCTTCGACCTTACTAATGAAAAACTGTTTTTT
CASSFDLTNEKLFF
>TRBJ2-3|TRBV3-1/TRBV3-2|NA|NA
TGTGCCAGCAGCCAAGTGGCAGATACGCAGTATTTT
CASSQVADTQYF
>TRBJ2-3|TRBV11-3|TRBD2|NA
TGTGCCAGCAGCTTGGGGCGGGGGGGCACAGATACGCAGTATTTT
CASSLGRGGTDTQYF
>TRBJ1-6|TRBV21-1|NA|NA
TGTGCCAGCACCGTGGGACAGGGGGGAAATTCACCCCTCCACTTT
CASTVGQGGNSPLHF